This T cell receptor beta chain was documented in a study of blood T cell repertoires in COVID-19. Study context: Collection of acute and convalescent COVID-19 samples took place in the United States, Italy and Spain. T cells, B-cell-depleted T cells, or PBMCs provided the cDNA or gDNA that served as material.

Under the authors' procedure: Amplified reference gene primers provided the basis for estimating nucleated cell counts. TCRdb's table, derived via immunoSEQ multiplex PCR, lists solely in-frame clones and lacks some. D and trimming come from the DNA, and the V and J calls and clone size come from that table. The sample records fewer than 350,000 clones, approximately 89% being singletons. The CDR3 is 12 residues long. Trimming took 1 base from V and 8 from J, leaving 8 bases between them. CDR1 and CDR2 (germline): LNHNV, YYDKDF (reference sequence). The sample consisted of peripheral blood. The chain employs TRBV15 and TRBJ2-5; tentative D call: TRBD2 (6 bases). The receptor was isolated from a woman aged 50 to 60 who had recovered from COVID-19. The CDR3 nucleotides are TGTGCCACCAGCAGAGGGGGGGACACCCAGTACTTC. This encodes CATSRGGDTQYF.